A single TCR beta chain is shown here with its context. The antigen remains undetermined. This specimen belongs to a study of shared clonotypes between healthy human individuals. The study, taken as a whole, reports: In this cohort, only blood was sampled, and tissue repertoires likely differ.

The deep-level immunoSEQ assay was used. Profiling relied on immunoSEQ multiplex PCR, and the TCRdb table lists in-frame clones only, not all of them. The data show 2 million to 2.5 million clones, 80% to 95% seen once. Sequencing used naive CD4+ T cells from PBMCs. Described subset: CD45RA+ positively selected. The sequence was collected from a man between 18 and 35 years old in good health. Some clones in this sample may be carry-over from other donors' samples.

The CDR3 nucleotides read TGCGCCAGCAGTGATTTAGACAGCCGCTCCTACAATGAGCAGTTCTTC. Its translation is CASSDLDSRSYNEQFF. This chain links TRBV10-1 with TRBJ2-1; D may be TRBD1 (5 bases). This CDR3 has 16 residues. CDR1 is WNHNN, CDR2 SYGVQD, per germline (reference sequence). V lost 3 bases and J lost 0, with 12 bases in between.